This T cell receptor (beta chain) was retrieved from a study of cytomegalovirus exposure and HLA in healthy donors (dated by TCRdb to between 2016 and 2019). As for the study more broadly: An earlier analysis of some 600 of the donors reported 276 Gb of sequence data and 100 million to 120 million unique TCR beta sequences obtained from about 200 million T cells. Around 320 gigabases of sequencing data and approximately 80 million unique TCR sequences were included in an early release covering over 600 HLA-typed donors. Of the 398 genotyped donors, approximately 80% fell in the genetic ancestry cluster associated with self-reported Caucasian donors. The aim of the study was to test whether cataloging public T cell receptors could identify signatures of past pathogen exposure. The study profiled the T cell repertoires of hundreds of subjects by immunosequencing and related them to cytomegalovirus serostatus. In addition to the first cohort of 666 subjects, a separate validation cohort of 100 to 150 different subjects was used. The study combined high-throughput TCR immunosequencing, statistical association of individual TCRs with disease status, and machine learning to predict cytomegalovirus infection status. To study patterns of TCR occurrence, a later analysis re-analyzed previously published TCR beta repertoires from 600 to 750 donors and added high-resolution HLA genotyping. Rather than using new phenotypic data, the later analysis identified candidate immune exposures from TCR beta sequences and from how often those sequences occurred across donors. An earlier analysis of 450 to 750 of the donors used high-throughput TCR beta sequencing to judge whether each TCR beta V gene segment behaved as functional or pseudogenic. Donor age, sex, ethnicity and CMV serostatus were compiled together with the repertoire data. A later genetic analysis took genome-wide SNP genotypes for about three fifths of the roughly 700 donors and used that subset as a discovery cohort. All discovery cohort repertoires had been generated using a single sequencing platform. HLA typing included class I and class II loci at four-digit resolution. Typing coverage varied by locus: about 629-640 donors for A, B, C, DRB1 and DQB1; under 550 for DQA1; about 590 for DPA1; approximately 450 for DPB1. Several DR-DQ haplotypes were handled as single units for association and clustering, since linkage in the cohort was strong. On average, 235,054 unique TCR beta nucleotide sequences were sequenced per donor among a few hundred genotyped donors of the cohort, with 15% to 20% of those sequences being non-productive. Paper-wide results and their limitations: In both the original and validation cohorts, the classifier was reported to diagnose cytomegalovirus status with high specificity and sensitivity. Because HLA typing was missing for some donors at each locus, association tests included only the typed subset. According to a later genetic analysis, donors in an Asian-associated ancestry cluster had fewer N-insertions in productive TCRs than the approximately 650-donor mean. A later analysis associated 15,000 to 20,000 TCR beta sequences with specific HLA alleles at a false discovery rate of 0.05. A further reported finding was that TCR beta sequences accurately predicted the HLA-A and HLA-B alleles for most subjects in the first cohort. The study gave a list of 150 to 200 TCR beta chains associated with cytomegalovirus. The earlier analysis of approximately 560 of the donors excluded about 16 rarely observed V segments, including chromosome 9 orphons, because counts were too low. V-gene and J-gene trimming of TCR beta chains was associated with a missense DCLRE1C variant in a later genetic analysis, and the association was replicated in an independent cohort. Most CMV-associated TCR beta chains appeared to be HLA-restricted in a later analysis, and the HLA associations seemed to be driven largely by CMV exposure. Immune exposure information for the cohort was limited to CMV serostatus. A later analysis reported that several top co-occurrence clusters appeared linked to parvovirus B19, influenza, CMV and Epstein-Barr virus. Broadly in line with IMGT annotations, most TCR beta V segments showed up in productive rearrangements about 87% or about 30% of the time in an earlier analysis of several hundred of the donors. Correlated functional status among segregating V segments might be attributable to linkage disequilibrium, but an unknown experimental factor could not be ruled out. Compared with equally common non-associated chains, HLA-associated TCR beta chains in a later analysis were more clonally expanded and had lower generation probabilities. Three of the identified cytomegalovirus-associated TCR beta chains were confirmed in vitro to be specific for cytomegalovirus antigens. Assigning TCR associations to individual alleles was difficult when HLA alleles, especially DR and DQ, strongly co-occurred. A group of highly shared sequence variants was considered likely to be a technical artifact of the sequencing pipeline. While some public TCRs were present in many individuals, most TCR sequences turned up only very rarely across donors. Roughly uniform sequencing depth across donors was assumed in presence/absence analyses, although this assumption may not hold. Some IMGT-functional V segments, including TRBV6-2 and TRBV6-3, could not be told apart with the 87-base-pair reads, so those segments were excluded. In a later analysis, the rate of TCR association differed among HLA loci, with DRB1 alleles having the most associated TCRs and HLA-C alleles having the fewest. The authors suggested that the approach could potentially be extended to other disease states and immunological phenotypes. This cohort had only TCR beta chains sequenced, and the lack of alpha or paired-chain data limited which features could be detected.

A note on this clone: Its antigen is currently not known. No base quality values were provided; no much bigger clone lies one nucleotide off.

CDR1 and CDR2 are drawn from the germline V gene: SGHDN, FVKESK. V gives up 4 bases and J gives up 3 bases, and the segment between their germline ends measures 18 bases. From cysteine to phenylalanine, the CDR3 is 16 amino acids long. Only the CDR3 portion is preserved as DNA: 48 bases, with reading frame beginning at the first base. The library relied on the immunoSEQ multiplex PCR assay. The multiplex PCR relied on a mix of 60 forward primers for TCR Vbeta segments and 13 reverse primers for TCR Jbeta segments. Amplification of the CDR3 region of rearranged TCR beta genes was performed with a multiplex PCR assay on genomic DNA. The Illumina HiSeq System was used to sequence the amplified TCR beta libraries as 87-base-pair reads. In the original analysis: In a later analysis, 77 million or so unique TCR beta chains were counted across the approximately 640 repertoires, and roughly 11 million of these chains were shared by at least two donors. A nearest-neighbor algorithm error-corrected the raw reads and collapsed the reads into unique sequences, merging closely related sequences to remove PCR and sequencing errors. V, D and J gene segments were assigned by aligning CDR3 sequences to IMGT reference sequences. For a sequence to be retained, at least a six-nucleotide match to both a V gene segment and a J gene segment was required. Rearrangements were called productive when the CDR3 lacked stop codons and stayed in frame with V and J; all others were non-productive. Following IMGT convention, CDR3 was defined as the stretch from the second conserved V-encoded cysteine up to the conserved J-encoded phenylalanine. In an earlier analysis of more than 550 of the donors, sequences lacking an unambiguous match to a single V gene segment were excluded. In an earlier analysis of 587 of the donors, a V segment was called functional when productive rearrangements were above 56.7%, and segregating when the standard deviation between donors exceeded 5%. A statistical classification framework was built for diagnosing cytomegalovirus status from the catalog of TCR beta chain sequences. A later analysis assigned V and J genes by comparing TCR nucleotide sequences with IMGT/GENE-DB human TR gene sequences. A later analysis assigned CDR3 sequences and most-parsimonious VDJ recombination scenarios with the TCRdist pipeline. In a later analysis, each TCR beta chain was defined by its CDR3 amino acid sequence together with its V-gene family, and reads lacking a unique V-gene family were excluded. A later analysis removed several hundred highly shared, low-generation-probability nucleotide sequences to deal with suspected cross-contamination and a sequencing artifact. In a later analysis, a clonal expansion index for each public chain was calculated from normalized within-repertoire ranks of inferred template counts. In a later analysis, generation probabilities were computed using a VDJ recombination model fitted to out-of-frame rearrangements, and the results were checked against IGoR. Hypergeometric tests were used in a later analysis to score TCR-TCR, TCR-HLA and TCR-CMV co-occurrence, with a repertoire-size bias correction applied to the TCR pairs. A later analysis estimated false discovery rates by permuting HLA or CMV assignments 20 times. In a later analysis, co-occurring TCRs were grouped using DBSCAN, with TCRdist sequence similarity added in when clustering inside HLA-allele-positive subsets. For co-occurrence clustering, repertoires with fewer than 30,000 or more than 120,000 public chains were excluded, along with several repertoires with anomalous nucleotide sharing. Drawn from immuneACCESS, this table holds only the in-frame rearrangements with V and J called that TCRdb kept. Clones are partly lost; checked studies trace under half to an unresolved V gene and leave the rest unexplained. V and J calls and clone size are as listed in that table; D and trimming were resolved from the DNA. Counted in this sample were 80,000 to 130,000 clones; approximately 77% of them appeared once. The top ten hold approximately 14% of the sample.

The cohort was made up of 666 healthy bone marrow donors. Cohort members were all nominally healthy when sampled, although unrecorded immune exposures were likely present. The donor was CMV seropositive and was included in the group of approximately 300 seropositive cohort members. Each donor provided a peripheral blood sample, and peripheral blood mononuclear cells were used for TCR beta sequencing. Genomic DNA extraction from the blood cell samples was performed with the Qiagen DNeasy Blood Extraction Kit. The clonotype originates from a male donor in good health and CMV-seropositive. The rearrangement joined TRBV14 to TRBJ2-5, with the D segment identity uncertain. The sample was PBMCs. The DNA sequence is as follows: TGTGCCAGCAGCCGCCGCCCAGACACGATTAAAGAGACCCAGTACTTC. This gives the protein CASSRRPDTIKETQYF.